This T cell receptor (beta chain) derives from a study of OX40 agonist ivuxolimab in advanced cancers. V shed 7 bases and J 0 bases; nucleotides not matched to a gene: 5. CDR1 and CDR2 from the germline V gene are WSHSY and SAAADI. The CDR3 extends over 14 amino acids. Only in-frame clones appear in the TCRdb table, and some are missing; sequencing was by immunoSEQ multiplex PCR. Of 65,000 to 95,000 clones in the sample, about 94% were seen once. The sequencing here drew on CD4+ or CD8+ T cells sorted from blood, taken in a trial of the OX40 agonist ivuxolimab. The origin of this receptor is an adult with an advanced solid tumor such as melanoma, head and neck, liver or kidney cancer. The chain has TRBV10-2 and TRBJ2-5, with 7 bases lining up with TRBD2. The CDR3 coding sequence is TGCGCCAGCAAGACTAGCCGGTACCAAGAGACCCAGTACTTC. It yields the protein CASKTSRYQETQYF.